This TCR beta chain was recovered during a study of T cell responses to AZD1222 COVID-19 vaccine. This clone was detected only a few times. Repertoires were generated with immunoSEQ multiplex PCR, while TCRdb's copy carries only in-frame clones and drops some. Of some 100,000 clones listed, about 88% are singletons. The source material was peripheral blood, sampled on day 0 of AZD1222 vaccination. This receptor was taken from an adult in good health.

The CDR3 loop reads CASSLEGNTEAFF. CDR3 sequence (DNA): TGCGCCAGCAGCTTGGAGGGGAACACTGAAGCTTTCTTT. The gene calls are TRBV5-1 and TRBJ1-1, with D uncertain. V lost 0 bases and J lost 1, with 4 bases in between. This CDR3 has 13 residues. Germline-derived CDR1 and CDR2 are SGHRS and YFSETQ.